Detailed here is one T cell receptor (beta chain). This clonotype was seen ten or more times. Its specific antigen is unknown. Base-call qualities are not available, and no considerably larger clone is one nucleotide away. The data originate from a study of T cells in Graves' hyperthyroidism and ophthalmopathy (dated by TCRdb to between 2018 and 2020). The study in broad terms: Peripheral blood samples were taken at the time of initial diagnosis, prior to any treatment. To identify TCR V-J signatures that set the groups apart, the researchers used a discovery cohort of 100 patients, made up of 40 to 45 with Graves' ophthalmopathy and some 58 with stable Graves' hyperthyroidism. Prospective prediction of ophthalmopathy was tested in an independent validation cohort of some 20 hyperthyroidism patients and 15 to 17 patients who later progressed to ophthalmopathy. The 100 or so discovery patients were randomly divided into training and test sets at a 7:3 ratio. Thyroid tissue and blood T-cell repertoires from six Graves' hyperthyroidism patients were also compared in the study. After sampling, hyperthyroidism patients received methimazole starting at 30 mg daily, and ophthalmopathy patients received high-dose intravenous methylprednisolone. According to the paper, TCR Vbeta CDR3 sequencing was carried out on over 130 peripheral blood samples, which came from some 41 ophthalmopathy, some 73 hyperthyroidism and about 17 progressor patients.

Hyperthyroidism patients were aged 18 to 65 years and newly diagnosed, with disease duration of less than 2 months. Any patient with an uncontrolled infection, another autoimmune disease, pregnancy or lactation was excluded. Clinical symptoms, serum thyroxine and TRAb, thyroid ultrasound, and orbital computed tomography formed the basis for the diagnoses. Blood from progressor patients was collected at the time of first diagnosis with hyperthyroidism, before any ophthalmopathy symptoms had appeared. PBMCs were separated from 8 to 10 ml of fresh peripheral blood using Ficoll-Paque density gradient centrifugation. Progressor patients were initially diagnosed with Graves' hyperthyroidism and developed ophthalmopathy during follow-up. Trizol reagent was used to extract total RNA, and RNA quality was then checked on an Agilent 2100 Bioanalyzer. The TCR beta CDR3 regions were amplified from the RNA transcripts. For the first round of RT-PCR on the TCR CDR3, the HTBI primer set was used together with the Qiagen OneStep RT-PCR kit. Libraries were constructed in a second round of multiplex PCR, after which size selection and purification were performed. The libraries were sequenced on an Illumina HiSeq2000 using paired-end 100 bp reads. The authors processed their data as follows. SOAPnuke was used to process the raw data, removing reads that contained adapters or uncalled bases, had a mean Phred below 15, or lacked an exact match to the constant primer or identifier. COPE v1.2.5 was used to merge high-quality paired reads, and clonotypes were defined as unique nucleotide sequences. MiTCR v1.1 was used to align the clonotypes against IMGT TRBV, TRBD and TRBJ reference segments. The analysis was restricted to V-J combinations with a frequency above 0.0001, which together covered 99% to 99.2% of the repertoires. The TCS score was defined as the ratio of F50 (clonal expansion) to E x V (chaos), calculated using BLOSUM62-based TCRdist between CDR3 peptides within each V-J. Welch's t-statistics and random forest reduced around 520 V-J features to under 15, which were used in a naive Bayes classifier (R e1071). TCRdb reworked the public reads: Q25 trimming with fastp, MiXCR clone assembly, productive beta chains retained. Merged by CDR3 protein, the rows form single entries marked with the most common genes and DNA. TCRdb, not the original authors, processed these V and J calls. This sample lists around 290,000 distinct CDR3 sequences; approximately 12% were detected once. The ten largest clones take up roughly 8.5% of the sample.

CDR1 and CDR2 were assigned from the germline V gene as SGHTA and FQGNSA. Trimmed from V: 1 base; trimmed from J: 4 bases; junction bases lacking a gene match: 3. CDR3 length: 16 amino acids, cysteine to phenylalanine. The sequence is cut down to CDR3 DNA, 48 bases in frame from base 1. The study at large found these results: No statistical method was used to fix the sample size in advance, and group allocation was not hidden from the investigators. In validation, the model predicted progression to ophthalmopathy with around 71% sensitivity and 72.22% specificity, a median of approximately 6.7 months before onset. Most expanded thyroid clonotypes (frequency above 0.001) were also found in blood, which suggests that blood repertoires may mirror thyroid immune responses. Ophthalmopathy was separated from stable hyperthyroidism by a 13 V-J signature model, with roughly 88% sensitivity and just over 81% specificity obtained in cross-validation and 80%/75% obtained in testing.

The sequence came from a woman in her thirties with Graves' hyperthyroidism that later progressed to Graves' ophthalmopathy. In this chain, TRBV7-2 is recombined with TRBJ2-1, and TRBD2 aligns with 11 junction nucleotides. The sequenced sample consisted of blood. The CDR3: CASSLEASGRYNEQFF. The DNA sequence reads TGTGCCAGCAGCTTAGAAGCTAGCGGGAGGTACAATGAGCAGTTCTTC.